What follows is one T cell receptor (beta chain) and its context. This sample stems from a study of identical twins. TCRdb itself ran the 5' RACE reads through MiXCR, one entry per CDR3 protein. The repertoire consists of 520,000 or so distinct CDR3 sequences, with approximately 22% occurring once and the leading ten covering 0.8% to 1%. The same sample was also used in a study of T cells expressing NK-cell markers. That paper notes: Investigators obtained TCR beta repertoires from sorted CD3+CD56+NKG2C+, CD3+CD56+NKG2C- and CD3+CD56-NKG2C+ T cells.

The sequencing sample was made of CD4+ T cells sorted from blood. This receptor was identified in a woman between 18 and 29 years old in good health.

The CDR3 here is CAIRRRSGYTF. In DNA, the CDR3 is TGTGCCATCAGGCGGCGTTCTGGCTACACCTTC. This chain connects TRBV2 to TRBJ1-2; D gene ambiguous. V was trimmed by 10 bases and J by 7 bases, leaving 13 bases between them. CDR1 and CDR2 (germline): SNHLY, FYNNEI. The CDR3 runs to 11 residues.